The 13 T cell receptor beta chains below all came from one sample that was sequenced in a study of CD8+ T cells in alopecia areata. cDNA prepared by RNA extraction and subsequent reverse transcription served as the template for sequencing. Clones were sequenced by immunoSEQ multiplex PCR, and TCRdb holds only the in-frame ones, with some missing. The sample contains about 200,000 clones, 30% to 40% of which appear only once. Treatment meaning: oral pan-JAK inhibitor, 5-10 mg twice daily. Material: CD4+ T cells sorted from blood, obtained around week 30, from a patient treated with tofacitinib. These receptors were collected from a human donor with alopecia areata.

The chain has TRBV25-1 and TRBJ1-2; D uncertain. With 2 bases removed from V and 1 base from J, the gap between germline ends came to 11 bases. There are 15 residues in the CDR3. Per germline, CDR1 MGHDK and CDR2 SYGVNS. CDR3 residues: CASSEPSTGNYGYTF. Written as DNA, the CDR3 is TGTGCCAGCAGTGAACCCTCGACTGGTAACTATGGCTACACCTTC.

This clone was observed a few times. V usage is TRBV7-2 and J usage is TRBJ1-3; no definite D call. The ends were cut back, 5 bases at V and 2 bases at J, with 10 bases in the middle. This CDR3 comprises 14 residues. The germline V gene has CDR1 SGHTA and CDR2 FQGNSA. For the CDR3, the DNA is TGTGCCAGCAGCCACACGGGCGCTGGAAACACCATATATTTT. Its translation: CASSHTGAGNTIYF.

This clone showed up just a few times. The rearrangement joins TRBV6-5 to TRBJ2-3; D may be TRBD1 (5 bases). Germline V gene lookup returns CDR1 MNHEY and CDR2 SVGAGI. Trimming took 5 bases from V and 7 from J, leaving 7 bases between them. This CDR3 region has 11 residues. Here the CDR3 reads CASSPGYTQYF. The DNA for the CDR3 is TGTGCCAGCAGTCCAGGGTATACGCAGTATTTT.

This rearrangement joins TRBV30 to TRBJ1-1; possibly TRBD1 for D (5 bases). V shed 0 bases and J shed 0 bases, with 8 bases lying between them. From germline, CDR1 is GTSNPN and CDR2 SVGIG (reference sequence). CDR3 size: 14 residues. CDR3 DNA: TGTGCCTGGAGTGTAAAGGGGATGAACACTGAAGCTTTCTTT. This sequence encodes CAWSVKGMNTEAFF.

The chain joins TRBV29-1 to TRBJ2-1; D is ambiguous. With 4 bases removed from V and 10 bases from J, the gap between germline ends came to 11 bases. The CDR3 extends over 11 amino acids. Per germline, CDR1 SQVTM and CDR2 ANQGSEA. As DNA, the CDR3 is TGCAGCGTTGCGCCGGGTCTCGAGCAGTTCTTC. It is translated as CSVAPGLEQFF.

The chain's CDR3 is CASSPTGDEAFF. The CDR3 nucleotides are TGTGCCAGCAGTCCGACAGGGGATGAAGCTTTCTTT. V gene TRBV6-5 combines with J gene TRBJ1-1; 8 bases fit TRBD1. The CDR3 runs 12 residues. CDR1 MNHEY and CDR2 SVGAGI come from the germline V gene. Unmatched junction bases numbered 3, after V lost 5 bases and J lost 7 bases.

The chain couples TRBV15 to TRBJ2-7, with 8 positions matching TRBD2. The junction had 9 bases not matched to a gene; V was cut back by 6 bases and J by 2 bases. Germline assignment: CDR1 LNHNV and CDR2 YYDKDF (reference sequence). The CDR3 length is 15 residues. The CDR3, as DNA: TGTGCCACCAGAAATATAGCGGGGTTAGCCTACGAGCAGTACTTC. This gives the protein CATRNIAGLAYEQYF.

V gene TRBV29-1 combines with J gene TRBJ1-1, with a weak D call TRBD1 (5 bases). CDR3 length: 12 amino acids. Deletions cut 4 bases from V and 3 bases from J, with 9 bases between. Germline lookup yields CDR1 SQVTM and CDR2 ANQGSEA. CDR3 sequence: CSVGAGYTEAFF. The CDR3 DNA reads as TGCAGCGTTGGGGCAGGGTACACTGAAGCTTTCTTT. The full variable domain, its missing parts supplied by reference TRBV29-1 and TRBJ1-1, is SAVISQKPSRDICQRGTSLTIQCQVDSQVTMMFWYRQQPGQSLTLIATANQGSEATYESGFVIDKFPISRPNLTFSTLTVSNMSPEDSSIYLCSVGAGYTEAFFGQGTRLTVV.

CDR3 loop: CASSLVRSTDTQYF. The CDR3 nucleotides are TGTGCCAGCAGCTTGGTACGGAGCACAGATACGCAGTATTTT. The chain combines TRBV7-8 with TRBJ2-3; D is unclear. The length of the CDR3 is 14 residues. Germline CDR1 SGHVS, CDR2 FQNEAQ. V lost 3 bases and J lost 0, with 7 bases in between.

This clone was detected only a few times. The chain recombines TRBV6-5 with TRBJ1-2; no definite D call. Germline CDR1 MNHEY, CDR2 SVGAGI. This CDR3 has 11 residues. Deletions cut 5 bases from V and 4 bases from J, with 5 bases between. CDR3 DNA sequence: TGTGCCAGCAGTCCGGCCTATGGCTACACCTTC. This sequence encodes CASSPAYGYTF.

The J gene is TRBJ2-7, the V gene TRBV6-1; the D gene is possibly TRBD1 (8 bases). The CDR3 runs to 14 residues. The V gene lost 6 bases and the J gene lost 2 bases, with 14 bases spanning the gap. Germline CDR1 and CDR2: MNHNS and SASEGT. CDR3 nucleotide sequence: TGTGCCAGCAGGGACAGGGAGGGTGCCTACGAGCAGTACTTC. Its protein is CASRDREGAYEQYF.

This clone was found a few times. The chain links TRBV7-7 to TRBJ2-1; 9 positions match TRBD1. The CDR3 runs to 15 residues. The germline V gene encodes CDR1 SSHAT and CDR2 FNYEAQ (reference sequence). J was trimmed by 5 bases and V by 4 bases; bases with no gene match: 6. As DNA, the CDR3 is TGTGCCAGCAGCTCCGGGACAGGGCGCGACAATGAGCAGTTCTTC. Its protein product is CASSSGTGRDNEQFF.

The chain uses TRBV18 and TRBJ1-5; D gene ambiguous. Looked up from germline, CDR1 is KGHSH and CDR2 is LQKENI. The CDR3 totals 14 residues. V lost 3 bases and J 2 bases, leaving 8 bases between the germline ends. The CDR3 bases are TGTGCCAGCTCACCCACGACTGGCAATCAGCCCCAGCATTTT. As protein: CASSPTTGNQPQHF.